The 20 T cell receptor beta chains listed next were all sequenced from one sample in a study of identifying expanded T cells in peripheral blood. Some clones are missing from TCRdb's copy, which holds only in-frame ones; the method was immunoSEQ multiplex PCR. The sample has roughly 96,000 clones, roughly 90% seen once. Input material: blood. Receptors originate from a person between 18 and 75 years old in good health.

This clone was counted only a few times. The chain is built from TRBV4-2 and TRBJ1-6, with 9 bases fitting TRBD1. V was clipped by 1 base and J by 8 bases; unmatched bases: 12. Germline V gives CDR1 LGHNA, CDR2 YNFKEQ. The CDR3 has 18 amino acids. The CDR3 region has the DNA TGTGCCAGCAGCCAAGCATCTATCTGGGGACAGGGAGATTCACCCCTCCACTTT. Its protein is CASSQASIWGQGDSPLHF.

V and J are TRBV6-8 and TRBJ2-5; tentative D call: TRBD2 (6 bases). The V gene's germline CDR1 is MNHGY and CDR2 SAAAGT. Trimming took off 9 bases at V and 2 bases at J, with 19 bases between the two ends. The CDR3 totals 15 residues. The CDR3 coding sequence is TGTGCCAGAACCGTAGGCGGGACTCGACAAGAGACCCAGTACTTC. This sequence encodes CARTVGGTRQETQYF.

V usage is TRBV6-5 and J usage is TRBJ2-3; tentatively, D is TRBD1 (6 bases). The CDR3 has 14 residues. V lost 5 bases and J 2 bases, leaving 11 bases between the germline ends. Germline V CDR1 and CDR2: MNHEY, SVGAGI. The CDR3 here is CASSQGPSTDTQYF. Here the CDR3 DNA reads TGTGCCAGCAGTCAGGGGCCCTCCACAGATACGCAGTATTTT.

Turning to this clone: This specimen includes other DNA sequences encoding the same CDR3. The chain combines TRBV6-1 with TRBJ1-3; D not certain. Trimming stripped 6 bases from V and 3 bases from J, with 6 bases between. The CDR3 extends over 12 amino acids. Germline CDR1 and CDR2: MNHNS and SASEGT. The chain's CDR3 is CASSANGNTIYF. In DNA form, the CDR3 reads TGTGCCAGCAGCGCGAATGGAAACACCATATATTTT.

The chain uses TRBV4-1 and TRBJ2-2; D might be TRBD2 (5 bases). V was clipped by 1 base and J by 5 bases, with 8 bases between them. The length of the CDR3 is 14 residues. Per the germline V gene, CDR1 is MGHRA and CDR2 is YSYEKL. The CDR3 coding sequence is TGCGCCAGCAGCCAAGTTTGGGAGACCGGGGAGCTGTTTTTT. It specifies CASSQVWETGELFF.

The CDR3: CASSGTSGLQDTQYF. In DNA, the CDR3 is TGTGCCAGCAGCGGGACTAGCGGACTACAGGATACGCAGTATTTT. This chain links TRBV5-4 with TRBJ2-3; 11 bases align to TRBD2. Germline V gene lookup returns CDR1 SGHNT and CDR2 YYREEE (reference sequence). There are 15 residues in the CDR3. V was pared by 4 bases and J by 6 bases, with 7 bases of the junction left unmatched.

The chain employs TRBV11-3 and TRBJ1-6; 8 nucleotides match TRBD1. The junction had 7 bases not matched to a gene; V was cut back by 5 bases and J by 7 bases. CDR3 length: 15 amino acids. Per the germline V gene, CDR1 is SGHNT and CDR2 is YENEEA. The CDR3 DNA follows: TGTGCCAGCAGCCCAGGGGGCGCCGGGAATTCACCCCTCCACTTT. This encodes CASSPGGAGNSPLHF.

The chain is built from TRBV29-1 and TRBJ1-1; no clear D. The V and J ends lost 5 bases and 14 bases respectively, with 24 bases between them. Germline V lookup: CDR1 SQVTM, CDR2 ANQGSEA. This CDR3 has 13 amino acids. This chain's CDR3 is CSVPFGQASVLFF. CDR3 coding DNA: TGCAGCGTTCCGTTTGGGCAGGCTTCGGTCCTCTTCTTT.

The chain combines TRBV5-6 with TRBJ1-2, with 8 bases identical to TRBD1. Germline lookup yields CDR1 SGHDT and CDR2 YYEEEE. V shed 4 bases, J shed 3 bases, and the junction held 11 bases outside the gene matches. There are 16 residues in the CDR3. The CDR3 protein is CASSPLGQGVDYGYTF. CDR3 nucleotides: TGTGCCAGCAGCCCCCTTGGACAGGGAGTGGACTATGGCTACACCTTC.

The rearrangement joins TRBV19 to TRBJ1-1; D is ambiguous. Germline assignment: CDR1 LNHDA and CDR2 SQIVND (reference sequence). The CDR3 contains 15 residues. Trimming shortened V by 5 bases and J by 2 bases, and 15 bases separated the two germline ends. The DNA of the CDR3 is TGTGCCAGTAGTGCCACACAGAGCGGTAACACTGAAGCTTTCTTT. Amino acid sequence: CASSATQSGNTEAFF.

This chain connects TRBV5-1 to TRBJ1-5; 7 nucleotides align to TRBD1. The ends lost 4 bases at V and 3 bases at J; junction bases unmatched: 7. Germline CDR1 and CDR2: SGHRS and YFSETQ. The CDR3 length is 15 residues. In DNA form, the CDR3 reads TGCGCCAGCAGCAGAACGGGACAGACCAATCAGCCCCAGCATTTT. Translating gives CASSRTGQTNQPQHF. The full variable domain, with the rest looked up from reference TRBV5-1 and TRBJ1-5, is KAGVTQTPRYLIKTRGQQVTLSCSPISGHRSVSWYQQTPGQGLQFLFEYFSETQRNKGNFPGRFSGRQFSNSRSEMNVSTLELGDSALYLCASSRTGQTNQPQHFGDGTRLSIL.

The chain is built from TRBV10-1 and TRBJ1-6, with D hard to call. The CDR3 has 13 amino acids. The ends were cut back, 0 bases at V and 9 bases at J, with 6 bases in the middle. The germline V gene encodes CDR1 WNHNN and CDR2 SYGVQD (reference sequence). The CDR3, as DNA: TGCGCCAGCAGTGAGTCGTTGGGTTCACCCCTCCACTTT. Translating it yields CASSESLGSPLHF.

This chain uses TRBV7-2 with TRBJ1-2, with TRBD1 matching over 11 bases. The V segment lost 7 bases and the J segment 7 bases; nucleotides outside the gene matches: 11. The CDR3 spans 15 residues. Germline CDR1 and CDR2: SGHTA and FQGNSA. This CDR3 is CASTPIPGTGGGYTF. The CDR3 region has the DNA TGTGCCAGCACCCCAATCCCGGGGACAGGGGGTGGCTACACCTTC.

The V and J genes are TRBV6-5 and TRBJ1-6, with D maybe TRBD1 (6 bases). Germline V CDR1 and CDR2: MNHEY, SVGAGI. The CDR3 totals 12 residues. V was trimmed by 4 bases and J by 8 bases, leaving 6 bases between them. This CDR3 is CASSSGDSPLHF. CDR3 bases: TGTGCCAGCAGTTCAGGGGATTCACCCCTCCACTTT.

This chain connects TRBV5-4 to TRBJ1-3, with D perhaps TRBD1 (5 bases). Germline lookup yields CDR1 SGHNT and CDR2 YYREEE (reference sequence). This CDR3 is built from 16 residues. Trimming took off 0 bases at V and 1 base at J, with 11 bases between the two ends. The CDR3 spells CASSLGTPRSGNTIYF. CDR3 sequence (DNA): TGTGCCAGCAGCTTGGGGACACCCAGGTCTGGAAACACCATATATTTT.

This chain uses TRBV5-1 with TRBJ2-2, with 15 bases fitting TRBD2. Germline V gene data show CDR1 as SGHRS and CDR2 as YFSETQ. This CDR3 is built from 19 residues. V lost 0 bases to trimming and J lost 7 bases; unmatched junction nucleotides: 10. Here the CDR3 DNA reads TGCGCCAGCAGCTTGGTATCGGGACTAGCGGGGGGCTTCCGCGGGGAGCTGTTTTTT. Translation: CASSLVSGLAGGFRGELFF.

The V and J genes are TRBV6-6 and TRBJ1-2, with TRBD1 identical over 8 bases. Germline-derived CDR1 and CDR2 are MNHNY and SVGAGI (reference sequence). With V trimmed by 6 bases and J by 0 bases, 6 bases remained unmatched. This CDR3 is built from 15 residues. The CDR3 sequence is CASRYDRGTNYGYTF. The CDR3 DNA sequence: TGTGCCAGCAGATACGACAGGGGCACTAACTATGGCTACACCTTC.

This chain uses TRBV7-2 with TRBJ1-2, with D unclear. Deletions cut 2 bases from V and 5 bases from J, with 9 bases between. The CDR3 has 13 residues. In germline, CDR1 is SGHTA, CDR2 FQGNSA. The CDR3 DNA reads as TGTGCCAGCAGCTTACCGCACGATTATGGCTACACCTTC. It is translated as CASSLPHDYGYTF.

The chain links TRBV4-3 to TRBJ1-2; D gene unclear. CDR1 is LGHNA, CDR2 YSLEER, per germline. The CDR3 has 15 amino acids. V lost 4 bases and J 5 bases, leaving 17 bases between the germline ends. In nucleotides, the CDR3 is TGCGCCAGCAGCCCCAATCTCGCCGGAGAGTATGGCTACACCTTC. Its translation: CASSPNLAGEYGYTF.

V usage is TRBV5-1 and J usage is TRBJ1-1, with a tentative D call TRBD1 (5 bases). V dropped 2 bases and J dropped 0 bases, with 11 bases sitting between them. From germline, CDR1 is SGHRS and CDR2 YFSETQ. CDR3 length: 15 amino acids. The CDR3 region has the DNA TGCGCCAGCAGCTTCGGGGACCGAATGAACACTGAAGCTTTCTTT. This sequence encodes CASSFGDRMNTEAFF. The complete variable domain, with remaining parts taken from reference TRBV5-1 and TRBJ1-1, reads KAGVTQTPRYLIKTRGQQVTLSCSPISGHRSVSWYQQTPGQGLQFLFEYFSETQRNKGNFPGRFSGRQFSNSRSEMNVSTLELGDSALYLCASSFGDRMNTEAFFGQGTRLTVV.